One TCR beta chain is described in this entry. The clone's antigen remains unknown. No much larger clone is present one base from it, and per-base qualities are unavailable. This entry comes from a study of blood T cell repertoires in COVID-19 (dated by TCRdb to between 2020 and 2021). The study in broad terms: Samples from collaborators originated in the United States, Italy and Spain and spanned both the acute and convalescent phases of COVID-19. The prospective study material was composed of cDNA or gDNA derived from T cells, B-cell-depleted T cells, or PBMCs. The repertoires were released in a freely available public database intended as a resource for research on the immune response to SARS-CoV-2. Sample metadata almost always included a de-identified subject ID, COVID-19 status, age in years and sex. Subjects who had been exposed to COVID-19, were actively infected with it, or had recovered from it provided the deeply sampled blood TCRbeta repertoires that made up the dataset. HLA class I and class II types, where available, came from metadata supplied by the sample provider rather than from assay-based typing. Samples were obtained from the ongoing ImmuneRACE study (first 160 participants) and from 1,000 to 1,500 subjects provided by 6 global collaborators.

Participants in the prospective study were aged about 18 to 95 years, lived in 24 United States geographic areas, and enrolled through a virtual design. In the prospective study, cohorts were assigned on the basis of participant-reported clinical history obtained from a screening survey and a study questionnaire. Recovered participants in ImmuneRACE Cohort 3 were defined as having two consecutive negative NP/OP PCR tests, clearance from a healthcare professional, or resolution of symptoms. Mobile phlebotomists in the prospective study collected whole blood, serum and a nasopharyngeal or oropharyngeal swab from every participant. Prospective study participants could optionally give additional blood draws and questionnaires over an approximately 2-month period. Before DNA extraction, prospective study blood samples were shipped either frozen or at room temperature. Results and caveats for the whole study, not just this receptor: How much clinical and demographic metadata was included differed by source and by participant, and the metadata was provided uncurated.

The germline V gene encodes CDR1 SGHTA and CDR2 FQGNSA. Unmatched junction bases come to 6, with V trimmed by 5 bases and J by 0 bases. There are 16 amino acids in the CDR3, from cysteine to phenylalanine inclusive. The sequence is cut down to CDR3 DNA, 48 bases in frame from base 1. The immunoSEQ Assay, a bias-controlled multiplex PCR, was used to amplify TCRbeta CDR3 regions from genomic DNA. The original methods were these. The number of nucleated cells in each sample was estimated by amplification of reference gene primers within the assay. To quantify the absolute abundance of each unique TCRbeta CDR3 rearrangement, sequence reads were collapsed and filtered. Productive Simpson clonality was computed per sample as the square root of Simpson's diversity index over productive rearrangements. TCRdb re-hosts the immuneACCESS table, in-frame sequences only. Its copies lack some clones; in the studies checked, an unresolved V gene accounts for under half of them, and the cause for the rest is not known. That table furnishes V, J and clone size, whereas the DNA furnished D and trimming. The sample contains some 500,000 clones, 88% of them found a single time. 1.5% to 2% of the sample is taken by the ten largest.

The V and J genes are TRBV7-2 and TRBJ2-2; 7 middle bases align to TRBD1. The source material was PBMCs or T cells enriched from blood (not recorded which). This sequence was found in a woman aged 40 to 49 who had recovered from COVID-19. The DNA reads TGTGCCAGCAGCGCCACCGGGACAGCGAACACCGGGGAGCTGTTTTTT. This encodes CASSATGTANTGELFF.